This TCR beta chain was sequenced in a study of blood T cell repertoires in COVID-19. About the study: The United States, Italy and Spain were the sources of the acute and convalescent COVID-19 samples. In each case, the material was cDNA or gDNA derived from T cells, B-cell-depleted T cells, or PBMCs.

This CDR3 comprises 14 residues. V was trimmed by 4 bases and J by 4 bases, leaving 14 bases between them. Germline values: CDR1 SGHNT, CDR2 YYREEE (reference sequence). Original processing methods: Scientists estimated how many nucleated cells there were by amplifying reference gene primers. The table came from immunoSEQ multiplex PCR; TCRdb's copy has only in-frame clones and leaves some out. The D gene and trimming were derived from the DNA, and the V and J assignments and clone size from that table. The sample lists 200,000 to 250,000 clones, roughly 75% occurring once. The chain carries TRBV5-4 and TRBJ1-1, with D possibly being TRBD1 (6 bases). Source material: peripheral blood. This sequence originates from a woman between 70 and 85 years old with acute or convalescent COVID-19. The CDR3 nucleotides read TGTGCCAGCAGCCTCAGTGGGGGGGCCACTGAAGCTTTCTTT. It yields the protein CASSLSGGATEAFF.